What follows are 27 T cell receptor beta chains derived from one specimen sequenced in a study of cytomegalovirus exposure and HLA in healthy donors. Primers included in the PCR were 60 Vbeta and 13 Jbeta primers. The assay was immunoSEQ multiplex PCR, and TCRdb's table has in-frame clones only and misses some. The sample records some 130,000 clones, nearly 80% being singletons. Sequenced input: PBMCs. These receptors originate from a man aged 30-40 years in good health and CMV-seronegative.

This clone was observed a handful of times. V gene TRBV21-1 combines with J gene TRBJ2-1; TRBD2 is the table's D call and was not checked against the DNA. TRBV21-1 is a known pseudogene. CDR3 length: 15 amino acids. The CDR3 here is CASSNSSREGNEQFF. The CDR3 nucleotides are TGTGCCAGCAGCAACTCATCTCGGGAGGGGAATGAGCAGTTCTTC.

V usage is TRBV28 and J usage is TRBJ1-2, with D unclear. V lost 7 bases, J lost 0 bases, and 15 bases lay in between. There are 15 residues in the CDR3. In germline, CDR1 is MDHEN, CDR2 SYDVKM. CDR3 nucleotides: TGTGCCAGCACCCTCCCCCCGCCGGCTAACTATGGCTACACCTTC. This translates into CASTLPPPANYGYTF.

CDR3 amino acids: CASSLQTGKGEKLFF. The DNA for the CDR3 is TGTGCCAGCAGCTTACAGACAGGGAAAGGGGAAAAACTGTTTTTT. The genes are TRBV7-2 and TRBJ1-4, with 7 bases aligning to TRBD1. The germline CDR1 and CDR2 sequences are SGHTA and FQGNSA. The J segment lost 8 bases and the V segment lost 2 bases, leaving 8 bases of the junction unmatched. The CDR3 covers 15 residues.

The V call is TRBV7-7, the J call TRBJ2-2; D remains unclear. The CDR3 has 14 amino acids. Trimming shortened V by 1 base and J by 6 bases, and 9 bases separated the two germline ends. Per the germline V gene, CDR1 is SSHAT and CDR2 is FNYEAQ (reference sequence). The CDR3 spells CASSLDYPPGELFF. The CDR3 coding sequence is TGTGCCAGCAGCTTAGACTACCCACCCGGGGAGCTGTTTTTT.

The chain joins TRBV11-2 to TRBJ1-1, with D unclear. V lost 5 bases, J lost 7 bases, and 23 bases lay in between. The CDR3 extends over 16 amino acids. The germline V gene has CDR1 SGHAT and CDR2 FQNNGV. The CDR3 nucleotides are TGTGCCAGCAGCGCCTTGATCCGGGGTTCTTCGGGTGAAGCTTTCTTT. This encodes CASSALIRGSSGEAFF.

The CDR3 loop reads CAWSVHRGNSPLHF. The CDR3 DNA reads as TGTGCCTGGAGTGTACACAGGGGGAATTCACCCCTCCACTTT. This rearrangement joins TRBV30 to TRBJ1-6; the match to TRBD1 covers 8 bases. The ends lost 0 bases at V and 7 bases at J; junction bases unmatched: 2. This CDR3 spans 14 amino acids. CDR1 is GTSNPN, CDR2 SVGIG, per germline (reference sequence).

This clone occurred a few times. The rearrangement joins TRBV7-9 to TRBJ2-7, with D uncertain. This CDR3 comprises 14 residues. The ends were cut back, 3 bases at V and 2 bases at J, with 11 bases in the middle. Germline CDR1 and CDR2: SEHNR and FQNEAQ (reference sequence). The CDR3 sequence is CASSLYGSTYEQYF. The CDR3 nucleotides are TGTGCCAGCAGCTTGTACGGGTCCACCTACGAGCAGTACTTC.

The chain uses TRBV2 and TRBJ1-2, with TRBD1 as a possible D gene (5 bases). V was clipped by 11 bases and J by 2 bases, with 18 bases between them. Germline V gives CDR1 SNHLY, CDR2 FYNNEI. CDR3 length: 14 residues. DNA of the CDR3: TGTGCCGTCGCGGTGGGGGGATCCAACTATGGCTACACCTTC. It yields the protein CAVAVGGSNYGYTF.

The gene calls are TRBV7-2 and TRBJ2-5, with TRBD2 matching over 12 bases. With the DNA end fitting TRBJ2-7 better, the J assignment may be wrong. The CDR3 has 16 amino acids. The germline CDR1 and CDR2 sequences are SGHTA and FQGNSA. The CDR3 loop reads CASSLGLAGAAYEQYF. In nucleotides, the CDR3 is TGTGCCAGCAGCTTAGGACTAGCGGGGGCCGCCTACGAGCAGTACTTC.

This clone was seen only a few times. The chain has TRBV25-1 and TRBJ1-3; 7 bases agree with TRBD1. Germline CDR1 and CDR2: MGHDK and SYGVNS. This CDR3 spans 12 amino acids. V gave up 10 bases and J gave up 5 bases; unmatched junction bases: 5. Written as DNA, the CDR3 is TGTGCCACCCTGACAGGGCGAAACACCATATATTTT. Encoded protein: CATLTGRNTIYF.

The rearrangement joins TRBV7-9 to TRBJ2-2, with 11 nucleotides matching TRBD2. CDR3 size: 17 residues. The V gene's germline CDR1 is SEHNR and CDR2 FQNEAQ (reference sequence). V trimming: 5 bases; J trimming: 2 bases; junction bases outside the gene matches: 7. The CDR3 nucleotides read TGTGCCAGCAGCGCCTCGGGACTAGCGGAAAACACCGGGGAGCTGTTTTTT. This encodes CASSASGLAENTGELFF.

The chain carries TRBV11-2 and TRBJ2-1, with 9 bases identical to TRBD2. Germline CDR1 SGHAT, CDR2 FQNNGV. This CDR3 spans 17 amino acids. With 5 bases clipped from V and 1 base from J, the junction kept 9 bases outside the gene matches. The CDR3 DNA reads as TGTGCCAGCAGCCCAGCCATAACTAGCGGGTCCTACAATGAGCAGTTCTTC. It is translated as CASSPAITSGSYNEQFF.

This rearrangement joins TRBV6-5 to TRBJ2-1; possibly TRBD2 for D (5 bases). The CDR3 extends over 14 amino acids. CDR1 and CDR2 from the germline V gene are MNHEY and SVGAGI. Deletions cut 6 bases from V and 6 bases from J, with 15 bases between. Here the CDR3 reads CASRLGLKLNEQFF. Written as DNA, the CDR3 is TGTGCCAGCAGACTAGGACTGAAGCTCAATGAGCAGTTCTTC.

The chain couples TRBV30 to TRBJ2-6; D is perhaps TRBD1 (6 bases). The ends were cut back, 6 bases at V and 3 bases at J, with 18 bases in the middle. In germline, CDR1 is GTSNPN, CDR2 SVGIG (reference sequence). This CDR3 has 16 amino acids. The CDR3, as DNA: TGTGCCTGTCCAGGACAGACCCTCTTTGGGGCCAACGTCCTGACTTTC. Residues: CACPGQTLFGANVLTF.

The V gene is TRBV11-2, the J gene TRBJ2-1; 11 bases line up with TRBD2. The CDR3 extends over 15 amino acids. V was clipped by 4 bases and J by 9 bases; unmatched bases: 8. In germline, CDR1 is SGHAT, CDR2 FQNNGV. CDR3 amino acids: CASSYLAGGGIEQFF. The CDR3 DNA reads TGTGCCAGCAGCTATCTAGCGGGAGGAGGAATTGAGCAGTTCTTC.

V and J are TRBV4-1 and TRBJ2-3; TRBD2 aligns across 8 bases. This CDR3 spans 17 amino acids. V trimming: 1 base; J trimming: 4 bases; junction bases outside the gene matches: 10. Germline V gene data show CDR1 as MGHRA and CDR2 as YSYEKL. The chain's CDR3 is CASSQVTSGLRADTQYF. CDR3 coding DNA: TGCGCCAGCAGCCAAGTCACTAGCGGCCTGAGGGCAGATACGCAGTATTTT.

The CDR3 here is CASSLEGRGEQFF. DNA for the CDR3: TGTGCCAGCAGCTTAGAGGGTCGAGGGGAGCAGTTCTTC. The gene calls are TRBV7-9 and TRBJ2-1, with D possibly matching TRBD2 (5 bases). The CDR3 contains 13 residues. The V end was cut by 1 base, the J end by 10 bases, with 11 bases between. Germline V gene sequence: CDR1 SEHNR, CDR2 FQNEAQ (reference sequence).

The chain couples TRBV7-6 to TRBJ2-7, with 9 bases that match TRBD2. V shed 0 bases, J shed 4 bases, and the junction held 7 bases outside the gene matches. Germline loops: CDR1 SGHVS, CDR2 FNYEAQ. The length of the CDR3 is 16 residues. In DNA form, the CDR3 reads TGTGCCAGCAGCTTAGCGCGGGCTAGCGGGATTTACGAGCAGTACTTC. Its translation is CASSLARASGIYEQYF.

The V gene is TRBV5-1, the J gene TRBJ2-1, with D possibly TRBD2 on 5 matching bases. Per the germline V gene, CDR1 is SGHRS and CDR2 is YFSETQ. The ends were cut back, 3 bases at V and 0 bases at J, with 16 bases in the middle. The CDR3 is 17 amino acids. The CDR3 sequence is CASSSRTLASSYNEQFF. In DNA form, the CDR3 reads TGCGCCAGCAGCTCCAGGACTTTAGCCAGCTCCTACAATGAGCAGTTCTTC.

The table lists this clone with a count of one. The rearrangement links TRBV6-5 to TRBJ2-1; D gene ambiguous. The germline gives CDR1 MNHEY, CDR2 SVGAGI. Trimming stripped 0 bases from V and 12 bases from J, with 12 bases between. CDR3 length equals 13 residues. As DNA, the CDR3 is TGTGCCAGCAGTTACTCGAGCCGCTATAGGCAGTTCTTC. It is translated as CASSYSSRYRQFF.

CDR3 DNA: TGTGCCAGCAGCTGGGACAGGGGAGGCAATCAGCCCCAGCATTTT. Its translation: CASSWDRGGNQPQHF. The J gene is TRBJ1-5, the V gene TRBV7-2; 10 bases match TRBD1. The V gene end was trimmed by 4 bases and the J gene end by 2 bases; junction bases not matched to a gene: 2. Germline CDR1 and CDR2: SGHTA and FQGNSA. This CDR3 has 15 residues.

This chain uses TRBV28 with TRBJ2-7, with D maybe TRBD1 (6 bases). Germline CDR1 reads MDHEN; CDR2 reads SYDVKM. V was clipped by 7 bases and J by 2 bases, with 15 bases between them. This CDR3 has 14 residues. The CDR3 here is CASINRDNTYEQYF. The CDR3 DNA is TGTGCCAGCATTAACCGGGACAACACCTACGAGCAGTACTTC.

This clone counts as medium-sized (0.01 to 0.1%). This chain links TRBV7-2 with TRBJ1-1; 9 nucleotides align to TRBD1. CDR1 SGHTA and CDR2 FQGNSA come from the germline V gene. Unmatched junction bases numbered 10, after V lost 2 bases and J lost 0 bases. The CDR3 sequence is 18 residues long. CDR3 in amino acids: CASSLSGSGTGLNTEAFF. In DNA form, the CDR3 reads TGTGCCAGCAGCTTATCTGGTAGTGGGACAGGGCTGAACACTGAAGCTTTCTTT.

This chain connects TRBV5-4 to TRBJ1-5; tentatively, D is TRBD1 (5 bases). This CDR3 has 16 amino acids. The ends were cut back, 1 base at V and 5 bases at J, with 16 bases in the middle. CDR1 is SGHNT, CDR2 YYREEE, per germline (reference sequence). CDR3 DNA: TGTGCCAGCAGCTTGATGGGCACTGGGGGGGATCAGCCCCAGCATTTT. Translating gives CASSLMGTGGDQPQHF.

About this clone itself: The same CDR3 also results from other DNA sequences found in this sample. This chain joins TRBV5-1 and TRBJ1-1; 7 bases are shared with TRBD1. With V trimmed by 1 base and J by 8 bases, 5 bases remained unmatched. The length of the CDR3 is 13 residues. Looked up from germline, CDR1 is SGHRS and CDR2 is YFSETQ. The CDR3: CASSLTGTAEAFF. DNA of the CDR3: TGCGCCAGCAGCTTGACCGGGACAGCAGAAGCTTTCTTT.

The chain combines TRBV19 with TRBJ1-2, with TRBD1 identical over 7 bases. V was pared by 6 bases and J by 0 bases, with 7 bases of the junction left unmatched. The germline CDR1 and CDR2 sequences are LNHDA and SQIVND (reference sequence). The CDR3 is made up of 15 amino acids. CDR3 nucleotide sequence: TGTGCCAGTAGCCCAAACAGGGGAGCTAACTATGGCTACACCTTC. Its translation is CASSPNRGANYGYTF.

This clone was found a few times. This chain uses TRBV30 with TRBJ2-7; D might be TRBD1 (6 bases). Trimming removed 0 bases at V and 3 bases at J, with 12 bases between. The CDR3 totals 14 residues. The germline V gene encodes CDR1 GTSNPN and CDR2 SVGIG (reference sequence). The CDR3 DNA is TGTGCCTGGAGTGTAGGGGGACGGATCTACGAGCAGTACTTC. The encoded protein is CAWSVGGRIYEQYF.